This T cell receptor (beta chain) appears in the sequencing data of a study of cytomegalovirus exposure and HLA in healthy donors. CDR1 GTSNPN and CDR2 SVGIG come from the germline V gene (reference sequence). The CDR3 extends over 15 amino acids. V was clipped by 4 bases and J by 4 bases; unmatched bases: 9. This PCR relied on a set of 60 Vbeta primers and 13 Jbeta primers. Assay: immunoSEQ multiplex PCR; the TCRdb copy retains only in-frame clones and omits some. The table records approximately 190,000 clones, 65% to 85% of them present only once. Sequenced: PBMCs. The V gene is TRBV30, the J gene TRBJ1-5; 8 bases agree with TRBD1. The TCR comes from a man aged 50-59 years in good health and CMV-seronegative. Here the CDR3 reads CAWTPYRGGNQPQHF. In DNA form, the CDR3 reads TGTGCCTGGACCCCGTACAGGGGGGGTAATCAGCCCCAGCATTTT.